Shown below are 19 T cell receptor beta chains from a single sample sequenced in a study of blood T cell repertoires in COVID-19. Sequencing was performed with immunoSEQ multiplex PCR; in TCRdb, only in-frame clones are kept and a portion is missing. The sample includes around 80,000 clones, around 86% of them seen just once. The material sequenced was peripheral blood. Every receptor here comes from a human donor in a cohort sampled during active COVID-19.

The chain links TRBV2 to TRBJ1-1; TRBD1 matches at 8 bases. CDR1 SNHLY and CDR2 FYNNEI come from the germline V gene. V trimming: 5 bases; J trimming: 3 bases; junction bases outside the gene matches: 2. The CDR3 totals 13 residues. In DNA, the CDR3 is TGTGCCAGCAGTTACAGGGGGGACACTGAAGCTTTCTTT. Its translation is CASSYRGDTEAFF.

This chain links TRBV28 with TRBJ2-1; no definite D call. This CDR3 is 13 amino acids long. Germline lookup yields CDR1 MDHEN and CDR2 SYDVKM. Deletions cut 3 bases from V and 3 bases from J, with 6 bases between. This CDR3 is CASSFTGYNEQFF. The CDR3 DNA follows: TGTGCCAGCAGTTTTACGGGCTACAATGAGCAGTTCTTC.

This rearrangement joins TRBV27 to TRBJ2-1, with D uncertain. The CDR3 has 13 residues. CDR1 is MNHEY and CDR2 is SMNVEV in the germline V gene (reference sequence). V was clipped by 6 bases and J by 0 bases, with 6 bases between them. The CDR3 spells CASRPSSYNEQFF. As DNA, the CDR3 is TGTGCCAGCAGACCTAGCTCCTACAATGAGCAGTTCTTC.

This sequence joins TRBV5-1 and TRBJ1-6, with D perhaps matching TRBD1 (5 bases). V gave up 0 bases and J gave up 10 bases, with 14 bases separating them. CDR3 length: 15 amino acids. Looked up from germline, CDR1 is SGHRS and CDR2 is YFSETQ. The CDR3 DNA reads TGCGCCAGCAGCTTGGGGGCCCCGCAGGGCTCACCCCTCCACTTT. It encodes CASSLGAPQGSPLHF.

In DNA, the CDR3 is TGTGCCAGCAGTTCGACAGGGGGTCGGTATTTT. Its protein product is CASSSTGGRYF. The chain links TRBV12-3 or TRBV12-4 to TRBJ2-3; 9 positions match TRBD1. The CDR3 consists of 11 residues. The V segment lost 4 bases and the J segment 14 bases; nucleotides outside the gene matches: 4.

This chain uses TRBV4-2 with TRBJ2-6; the match to TRBD2 covers 9 bases. V was pared by 1 base and J by 0 bases, with 4 bases of the junction left unmatched. The CDR3 length is 18 residues. Germline V gene sequence: CDR1 LGHNA, CDR2 YNFKEQ. Here the CDR3 reads CASSQVAGAVSGANVLTF. The CDR3 coding sequence is TGTGCCAGCAGCCAAGTAGCGGGGGCGGTCTCTGGGGCCAACGTCCTGACTTTC.

The genes are TRBV5-5 and TRBJ2-7; 8 bases map to TRBD1. Germline-derived CDR1 and CDR2 are SGHKS and YYEKEE (reference sequence). The CDR3 contains 14 residues. Trimming took 0 bases from V and 6 from J; bases not matched to a gene: 5. The CDR3 coding sequence is TGTGCCAGCAGCTTGGGACAGGGGAGGCTCGAGCAGTACTTC. Amino acids: CASSLGQGRLEQYF.

This clone was found once. The chain has TRBV5-4 and TRBJ2-2, with D perhaps TRBD2 (5 bases). V was cut by 5 bases and J by 4 bases, with 12 bases left in between. This CDR3 has 14 residues. Germline loops: CDR1 SGHNT, CDR2 YYREEE (reference sequence). Written as DNA, the CDR3 is TGTGCCAGCAGACCGGGGTCGGGCACCGGGGAGCTGTTTTTT. Translation gives CASRPGSGTGELFF.

The chain has TRBV18 and TRBJ1-2; TRBD1 agrees at 10 bases. CDR1 is KGHSH and CDR2 is LQKENI in the germline V gene. The ends lost 2 bases at V and 0 bases at J; junction bases unmatched: 0. This CDR3 contains 15 residues. The CDR3 DNA follows: TGTGCCAGCTCACCAGGGACAGGGGCTAACTATGGCTACACCTTC. It specifies CASSPGTGANYGYTF.

There are a few counts of this clone. This chain uses TRBV9 with TRBJ2-7, with 8 bases aligning to TRBD2. After removal of 2 bases from V and 2 bases from J, the junction contained 6 bases not matched to a gene. This CDR3 contains 15 residues. In germline, CDR1 is SGDLS, CDR2 YYNGEE. The CDR3 bases are TGTGCCAGCAGCGTTTCAGCGGGAGTAACCTACGAGCAGTACTTC. This sequence encodes CASSVSAGVTYEQYF.

CDR3 DNA sequence: TGTGCCAGCAGGTGGGACAGAGGCACAGATACGCAGTATTTT. It specifies CASRWDRGTDTQYF. The rearrangement links TRBV2 to TRBJ2-3, with 7 bases lining up with TRBD1. After removal of 6 bases from V and 1 base from J, the junction contained 4 bases not matched to a gene. CDR1 SNHLY and CDR2 FYNNEI come from the germline V gene. This CDR3 is built from 14 residues. Supplemented by reference TRBV2 and TRBJ2-3, the full variable domain reads EPEVTQTPSHQVTQMGQEVILRCVPISNHLYFYWYRQILGQKVEFLVSFYNNEISEKSEIFDDQFSVERPDGSNFTLKIRSTKLEDSAMYFCASRWDRGTDTQYFGPGTRLTVL.

The V and J genes are TRBV6-5 and TRBJ2-7, with D perhaps TRBD2 (5 bases). V shed 6 bases and J shed 7 bases, with 19 bases lying between them. Per germline, CDR1 MNHEY and CDR2 SVGAGI. This CDR3 contains 14 residues. CDR3 loop: CASSQDWTTGEQYF. The CDR3 DNA reads TGTGCCAGCAGCCAGGACTGGACCACGGGTGAGCAGTACTTC.

This clone has only one observation. The rearrangement uses TRBV5-4 and TRBJ2-7; TRBD1 matches at 10 bases. The CDR3 runs 16 residues. After removal of 0 bases from V and 1 base from J, the junction contained 4 bases not matched to a gene. Per germline, CDR1 SGHNT and CDR2 YYREEE (reference sequence). The chain's CDR3 is CASSLGGQGGSYEQYF. CDR3 sequence (DNA): TGTGCCAGCAGCTTGGGCGGACAGGGGGGGTCCTACGAGCAGTACTTC.

This chain uses TRBV18 with TRBJ1-2; 8 bases map to TRBD1. V gave up 5 bases and J gave up 1 base; unmatched junction bases: 6. The CDR3 has 15 residues. The germline CDR1 and CDR2 sequences are KGHSH and LQKENI. DNA of the CDR3: TGTGCCAGCTCATTCTCAGGGGGCAGTAACTATGGCTACACCTTC. Amino acids: CASSFSGGSNYGYTF.

This chain links TRBV5-5 with TRBJ2-5; the D is unclear. Germline V gene data show CDR1 as SGHKS and CDR2 as YYEKEE (reference sequence). The V and J ends lost 4 bases and 3 bases respectively, with 13 bases between them. The CDR3 spans 14 residues. This CDR3 reads CASSQISSKETQYF. The CDR3 coding sequence is TGTGCCAGCAGCCAGATTAGCAGTAAAGAGACCCAGTACTTC.

V usage is TRBV5-1 and J usage is TRBJ2-7, with no clear D. Trimming left V 2 bases short and J 2 bases short, with 5 bases between. CDR1 is SGHRS and CDR2 is YFSETQ in the germline V gene. The CDR3 runs 12 residues. As DNA, the CDR3 is TGCGCCAGCAGCTTCCCGGCCTACGAGCAGTACTTC. Translation gives CASSFPAYEQYF.

The genes are TRBV5-1 and TRBJ2-1; D possibly corresponds to TRBD2 (6 bases). V lost 0 bases, J lost 7 bases, and 14 bases lay in between. Germline assignment: CDR1 SGHRS and CDR2 YFSETQ. This CDR3 spans 15 amino acids. The CDR3 region has the DNA TGCGCCAGCAGCTTGGCCCCCGCCGGAGGGAATGAGCAGTTCTTC. This gives the protein CASSLAPAGGNEQFF. The whole variable domain, remainder taken from reference TRBV5-1 and TRBJ2-1, is KAGVTQTPRYLIKTRGQQVTLSCSPISGHRSVSWYQQTPGQGLQFLFEYFSETQRNKGNFPGRFSGRQFSNSRSEMNVSTLELGDSALYLCASSLAPAGGNEQFFGPGTRLTVL.

This clone is a singleton in its sample. The rearrangement joins TRBV28 to TRBJ2-5; 7 bases map to TRBD1. This CDR3 spans 15 amino acids. CDR1 MDHEN and CDR2 SYDVKM come from the germline V gene. V shed 3 bases and J 0 bases; nucleotides not matched to a gene: 4. The CDR3 sequence is CASSFPGQYQETQYF. CDR3 sequence (DNA): TGTGCCAGCAGTTTCCCGGGACAGTACCAAGAGACCCAGTACTTC.

V usage is TRBV18 and J usage is TRBJ1-4; D uncertain. Germline assignment: CDR1 KGHSH and CDR2 LQKENI. V shed 2 bases and J shed 2 bases, with 12 bases lying between them. This CDR3 comprises 16 residues. The CDR3 nucleotides read TGTGCCAGCTCACCAATGTCCCCCGGGACTAATGAAAAACTGTTTTTT. This codes for CASSPMSPGTNEKLFF.